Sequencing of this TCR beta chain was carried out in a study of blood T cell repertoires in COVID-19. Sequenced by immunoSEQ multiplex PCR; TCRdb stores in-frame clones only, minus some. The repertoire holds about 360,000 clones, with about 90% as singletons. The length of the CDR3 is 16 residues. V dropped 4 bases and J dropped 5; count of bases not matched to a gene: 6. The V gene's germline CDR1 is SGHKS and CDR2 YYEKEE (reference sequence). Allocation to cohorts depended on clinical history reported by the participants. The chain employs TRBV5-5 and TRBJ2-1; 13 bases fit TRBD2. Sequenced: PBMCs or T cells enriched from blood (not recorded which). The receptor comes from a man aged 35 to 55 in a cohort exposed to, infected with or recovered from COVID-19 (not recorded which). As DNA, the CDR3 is TGTGCCAGCAGCGGAGGGACTAGCGGGACAGACAATGAGCAGTTCTTC. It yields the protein CASSGGTSGTDNEQFF.